This entry is about one T cell receptor beta chain. The antigen remains undetermined. The data belong to a study of cytomegalovirus exposure and HLA in healthy donors. Study results and caveats: In vitro experiments confirmed that a few CMV-associated chains were specific for CMV antigens. Most TCR sequences were seen very rarely across donors, but some public TCRs occurred in many.

The assay was immunoSEQ multiplex PCR, and TCRdb's table has in-frame clones only and misses some. The sample has around 65,000 clones, 80% to 95% seen once. This sequence was found in a man aged 18 to 30 in good health and CMV-seropositive. Sequencing was done on a sample of PBMCs.

The chain's CDR3 is CASSSRDRNIQYF. The CDR3 nucleotides read TGTGCCAGCAGTAGCCGGGACAGAAACATTCAGTACTTC. V gene TRBV25-1 combines with J gene TRBJ2-4; TRBD1 agrees at 7 bases. The germline CDR1 and CDR2 sequences are MGHDK and SYGVNS. V trimming: 5 bases; J trimming: 6 bases; junction bases outside the gene matches: 4. This CDR3 has 13 amino acids.